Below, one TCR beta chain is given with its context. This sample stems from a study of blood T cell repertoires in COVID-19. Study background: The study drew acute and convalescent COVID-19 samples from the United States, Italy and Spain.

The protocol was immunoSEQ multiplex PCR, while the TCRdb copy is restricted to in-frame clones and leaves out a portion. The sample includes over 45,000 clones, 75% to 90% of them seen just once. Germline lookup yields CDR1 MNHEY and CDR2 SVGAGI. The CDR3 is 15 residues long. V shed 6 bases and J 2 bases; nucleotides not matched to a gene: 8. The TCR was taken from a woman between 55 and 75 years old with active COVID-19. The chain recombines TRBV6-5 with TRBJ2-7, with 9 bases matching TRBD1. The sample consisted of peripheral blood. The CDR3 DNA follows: TGTGCCAGCAGAAAGGGGAGACAGGGGGCCTACGAGCAGTACTTC. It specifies CASRKGRQGAYEQYF.